This is a list of T cell receptor beta chains from one sample in a study of glioma-infiltrating T cells. From the multiplex PCR reads, TCRdb called clonotypes with MiXCR, one entry per CDR3 protein. Found here are 110,000 or so distinct CDR3 sequences, 20% to 30% of them singletons; the top ten hold about a third. Sequencing was performed on glioma tissue, nonneoplastic brain tissue, or PBMCs (not recorded which). These receptors were taken from a human donor with low-grade glioma or glioblastoma, undergoing nonglioma brain surgery, or in good health (not recorded which). CDR3s include the opening cysteine and the closing phenylalanine or tryptophan. A D gene is named only where the DNA matches it firmly. The size entry is marked missing in some rows and otherwise reads once, few, many or a size class.

j_call clone_size v_call d_call cdr3_nt cdr3_aa
TRBJ2-3 - TRBV4-1 - TGCGCCAGCAGCCAAGGTAGACTGGTATCACCGGATACGCAGTATTTT CASSQGRLVSPDTQYF
TRBJ2-7 - TRBV2 - TGTGCCAGGCTGGCCAGGAACGAGCAGTACTTC CARLARNEQYF
TRBJ2-5 many TRBV20-1 - TGCAGTGCTACCGGGACTTTGAAAGAGACCCAGTACTTC CSATGTLKETQYF
TRBJ1-2 many TRBV12-3/TRBV12-4 TRBD1 TGTGCCAGCAGTAAAGGACAGGGCAGGGGTGGCTACACCTTC CASSKGQGRGGYTF
TRBJ1-5 many TRBV12-3/TRBV12-4 - TGTGCCAGCAGCCCCGACGACTGGCCTTTAAACAATCAGCCCCAGCATTTT CASSPDDWPLNNQPQHF
TRBJ2-5 many TRBV27 - TGTGCCAGCAGTTTAAGGGGGGGAGAGACCCAGTACTTC CASSLRGGETQYF
TRBJ1-6 many TRBV7-3 - TGTGCCAGCAGCTTAAAGGTCTCCCATAATTCACCCCTCCACTTT CASSLKVSHNSPLHF
TRBJ1-2 many TRBV19 TRBD1 TGTGCCAGTAGTAACCTCGGACAGGGCTATGGCTACACCTTC CASSNLGQGYGYTF
TRBJ1-1 many TRBV6-1 - TGTGCCAGCAGTCCGCGCCAGGGGTTTGGCACTGAAGCTTTCTTT CASSPRQGFGTEAFF
TRBJ2-3 few TRBV11-2 - TGTGCCAGCAGCGGATGGGACCGACGCACAGATACGCAGTATTTT CASSGWDRRTDTQYF
TRBJ1-6 - TRBV7-3 - TGTGCCAGCAGCTTAAAACTCAGGAATTCACCCCTCCACTTT CASSLKLRNSPLHF
TRBJ2-7 many TRBV7-2 - TGTGCCAGCAGTACTCGGGGCCTCTCCTACGAGCAGTACTTC CASSTRGLSYEQYF
TRBJ1-5 many TRBV28 - TGTGCCAGCAGTGGATCAGGGGCAGGTCAGCCCCAGCATTTT CASSGSGAGQPQHF
TRBJ1-2 many TRBV27 - TGTGCCAGCAGTTTCCTGACAAGTAGCTATGGCTACACCTTC CASSFLTSSYGYTF